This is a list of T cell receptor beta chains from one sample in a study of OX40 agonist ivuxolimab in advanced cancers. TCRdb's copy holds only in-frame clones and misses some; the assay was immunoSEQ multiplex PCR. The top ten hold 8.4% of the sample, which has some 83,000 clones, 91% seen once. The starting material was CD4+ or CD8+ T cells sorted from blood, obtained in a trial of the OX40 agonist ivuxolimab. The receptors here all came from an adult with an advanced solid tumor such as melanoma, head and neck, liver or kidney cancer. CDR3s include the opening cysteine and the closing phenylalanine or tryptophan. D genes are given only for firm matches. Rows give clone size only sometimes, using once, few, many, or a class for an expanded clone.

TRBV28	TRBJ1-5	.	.	CASSLAGNQPQHF	TGTGCCAGCAGTTTAGCGGGTAATCAGCCCCAGCATTTT
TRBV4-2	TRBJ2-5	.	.	CASSQGTSRKETQYF	TGTGCCAGCAGCCAAGGGACCAGTAGGAAAGAGACCCAGTACTTC
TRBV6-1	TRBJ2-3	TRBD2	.	CASSEFSGSTDTQYF	TGTGCCAGCAGTGAATTTAGCGGGAGCACAGATACGCAGTATTTT
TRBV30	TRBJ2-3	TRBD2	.	CAWSSGAGPDTQYF	TGTGCCTGGAGTAGCGGGGCGGGACCAGATACGCAGTATTTT
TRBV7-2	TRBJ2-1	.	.	CAIRTALTNEQFF	TGTGCCATCAGGACAGCCTTGACCAATGAGCAGTTCTTC
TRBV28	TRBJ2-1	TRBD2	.	CASSPPGLEAAEQFF	TGTGCCAGCAGCCCCCCGGGACTAGAGGCGGCTGAGCAGTTCTTC
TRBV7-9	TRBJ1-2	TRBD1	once	CASSHIPGQGAESNGYTF	TGTGCCAGCAGCCATATCCCGGGACAGGGGGCTGAGTCGAATGGCTACACCTTC
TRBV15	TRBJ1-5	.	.	CATSRGTGRSNQPQHF	TGTGCCACCAGCAGGGGTACGGGGAGAAGCAATCAGCCCCAGCATTTT
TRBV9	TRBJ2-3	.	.	CASSVTTDTQYF	TGTGCCAGCAGCGTAACCACAGATACGCAGTATTTT
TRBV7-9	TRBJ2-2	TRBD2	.	CASSLVRDYHTGELFF	TGTGCCAGCAGCTTAGTAAGGGACTACCACACCGGGGAGCTGTTTTTT
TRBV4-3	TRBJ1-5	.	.	CASSAGRESNQPQHF	TGCGCCAGCAGCGCCGGGAGAGAAAGCAATCAGCCCCAGCATTTT
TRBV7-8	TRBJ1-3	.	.	CASSLAYVSDGPGGNTIYF	TGTGCCAGCAGCTTAGCCTATGTGTCGGACGGGCCGGGAGGAAACACCATATATTTT
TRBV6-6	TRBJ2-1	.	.	CASTLFVRIGEQFF	TGTGCCAGCACCTTGTTTGTTAGGATTGGTGAGCAGTTCTTC
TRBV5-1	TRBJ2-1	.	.	CASSFFTGREQFF	TGCGCCAGCAGCTTTTTCACAGGGAGGGAGCAGTTCTTC
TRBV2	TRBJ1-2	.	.	CASSKPGSENYGYTF	TGTGCCAGCAGTAAACCGGGTTCAGAGAACTATGGCTACACCTTC
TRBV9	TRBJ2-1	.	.	CASGGRDNNEQFF	TGTGCCAGCGGGGGACGGGACAACAATGAGCAGTTCTTC
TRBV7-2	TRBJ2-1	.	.	CASTDTYNEQFF	TGTGCCAGCACCGACACCTACAATGAGCAGTTCTTC
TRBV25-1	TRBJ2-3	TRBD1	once	CASSGGQVRTTDTQYF	TGTGCCAGCAGTGGAGGACAGGTGAGGACCACAGATACGCAGTATTTT
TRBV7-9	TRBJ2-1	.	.	CASSSGFSSYNEQFF	TGTGCCAGCAGCTCGGGATTTAGCTCCTACAATGAGCAGTTCTTC
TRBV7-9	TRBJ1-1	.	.	CASSPPNTEAFF	TGTGCCAGCAGCCCGCCGAACACTGAAGCTTTCTTT
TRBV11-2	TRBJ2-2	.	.	CASSPPGGTYSGELFF	TGTGCCAGCAGCCCGCCGGGCGGGACCTACAGCGGGGAGCTGTTTTTT
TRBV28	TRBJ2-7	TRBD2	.	CASSFRLAGGEQYF	TGTGCCAGCAGTTTTCGGCTAGCGGGGGGCGAGCAGTACTTC
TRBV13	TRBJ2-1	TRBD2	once	CASSALPGTSGSEGNEQFF	TGTGCCAGCAGCGCGCTACCTGGGACTAGCGGGAGCGAGGGCAATGAGCAGTTCTTC
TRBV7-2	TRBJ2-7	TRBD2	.	CASSYRLAGGQDEQYF	TGTGCCAGCAGCTACAGACTAGCGGGGGGGCAGGACGAGCAGTACTTC
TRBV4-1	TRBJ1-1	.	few	CASSAGWGSTEAFF	TGCGCCAGCAGTGCAGGCTGGGGCTCCACTGAAGCTTTCTTT
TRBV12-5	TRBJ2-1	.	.	CASGLTPGTHVF	TGTGCTAGTGGTTTGACCCCCGGGACCCACGTCTTC
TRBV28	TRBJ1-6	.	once	CASSTSYNSPLHF	TGTGCCAGCAGTACCTCCTATAATTCACCCCTCCACTTT
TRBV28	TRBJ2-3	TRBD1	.	CASTLYSGQSTDTQYF	TGTGCCAGCACCCTCTATTCGGGACAGTCTACAGATACGCAGTATTTT
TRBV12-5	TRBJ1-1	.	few	CASARYGGDEAFF	TGTGCTAGTGCCCGGTACGGAGGGGATGAAGCTTTCTTT
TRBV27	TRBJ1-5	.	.	CASSSGFYNQPQHF	TGTGCCAGCAGTTCAGGGTTCTACAATCAGCCCCAGCATTTT
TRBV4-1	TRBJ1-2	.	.	CASSQGFQNYGYTF	TGCGCCAGCAGCCAAGGGTTTCAGAACTATGGCTACACCTTC
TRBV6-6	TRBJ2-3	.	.	CASSYWTSTDTQYF	TGTGCCAGCAGTTACTGGACTAGCACAGATACGCAGTATTTT